The rows below give T cell receptor beta chains drawn from one sample of a study of cytomegalovirus exposure and HLA in healthy donors. Profiled with immunoSEQ multiplex PCR; TCRdb holds only in-frame clones, not every one. Counted here are around 260,000 clones, around 80% occurring once; the ten biggest clones make up approximately 0.3%. The sequenced material came from PBMCs. The origin of the receptors is a girl aged 2 to 10 in good health and CMV-seronegative. Each CDR3 is given with its conserved first and last residue. D genes are given only for firm matches. Clone size appears in some rows only: once, few, many, or a class for an expanded clone.

CDR3nt | CDR3aa | d_gene | abundance | j_gene | v_gene
TGTGCCAGCAGCACACAAGCGGGAGGCAATGAGCAGTTCTTC | CASSTQAGGNEQFF | TRBD2 | . | TRBJ2-1 | TRBV7-3
TGTGCCAGAAGCTTGGGACAGGGGGCGAGGGGGAACTACACCTTC | CARSLGQGARGNYTF | TRBD1 | . | TRBJ1-2 | TRBV5-3
TGCGCCAGCAGCCAAGTTCTTAGGGGTACCGGGGAGCTGTTTTTT | CASSQVLRGTGELFF | . | . | TRBJ2-2 | TRBV4-1
TGTGCCAGCAGTTCGGGGAACTCTGGAAACACCATATATTTT | CASSSGNSGNTIYF | . | . | TRBJ1-3 | TRBV6-5
TGTGCCAGCAGTTTGGGACAGGGAAACTACTATGGCTACACCTTC | CASSLGQGNYYGYTF | TRBD1 | . | TRBJ1-2 | TRBV27
TGTGCCAGCAGTGAGCGTCTGGGGAGGGGTGCTTACAATGAGCAGTTCTTC | CASSERLGRGAYNEQFF | TRBD2 | . | TRBJ2-1 | TRBV6-1
TGTGCCACCAAATACGAGCAGTACTTC | CATKYEQYF | . | few | TRBJ2-7 | TRBV2
TGTGCCAGCAGCGTGGGAGGCTACGAGCAGTACTTC | CASSVGGYEQYF | . | . | TRBJ2-7 | TRBV9
TGTGCCAGTACTCTTAGCGGGGGGGCCGGGGGTGAGACCCAGTACTTC | CASTLSGGAGGETQYF | TRBD2 | . | TRBJ2-5 | TRBV30
TGTGCCAGCAGCTCGACAGGGGGAGATGAAAAACTGTTTTTT | CASSSTGGDEKLFF | TRBD1 | once | TRBJ1-4 | TRBV13
TGTGCCAGCAGCTTCGGGGACAGGGTTTCCTACAATGAGCAGTTCTTC | CASSFGDRVSYNEQFF | TRBD1 | . | TRBJ2-1 | TRBV7-6
TGTGCCAGCTTAACAGGCTACGAGCAGTACTTC | CASLTGYEQYF | . | . | TRBJ2-7 | TRBV2
TGTGCCATCAGTGCTATGACAGGGGCGGGCACTGAAGCTTTCTTT | CAISAMTGAGTEAFF | TRBD1 | . | TRBJ1-1 | TRBV10-3
TGTGCCAGCAGTTACTCGATCATGAGGGTCTATGGCTACACCTTC | CASSYSIMRVYGYTF | . | few | TRBJ1-2 | TRBV6-5
TGCGCCAGCAGCTTGGGGCTCTCGATCTCTGGAAACACCATATATTTT | CASSLGLSISGNTIYF | . | . | TRBJ1-3 | TRBV5-1
TGTGCCAGCAGCGGTCTAGCGGGTTTACAAGAGACCCAGTACTTC | CASSGLAGLQETQYF | TRBD2 | . | TRBJ2-5 | TRBV9
TGTGCCAGCTCGGCCGGGACTGCTAATGAGCAGTTCTTC | CASSAGTANEQFF | . | . | TRBJ2-1 | TRBV18
TGCGCCAGCAGCACCCAGGGGGCTGAAGCTTTCTTT | CASSTQGAEAFF | TRBD1 | . | TRBJ1-1 | TRBV4-1
TGTGCCAGCAGCGTAGGGAGGGGTTCCAACACCGGGGAGCTGTTTTTT | CASSVGRGSNTGELFF | . | . | TRBJ2-2 | TRBV9
TGTGCCAGCAGCTCCCCGTGGGCGAACACTGAAGCTTTCTTT | CASSSPWANTEAFF | . | . | TRBJ1-1 | TRBV5-4
TGTGCCAGCAGTCCCGGGACAGGGATCTATGGCTACACCTTC | CASSPGTGIYGYTF | TRBD1 | . | TRBJ1-2 | TRBV28
TGCGCCAGCAGAAGGTATAGCGGGGGCCTTAGCTCCTACGAGCAGTACTTC | CASRRYSGGLSSYEQYF | TRBD2 | . | TRBJ2-7 | TRBV5-1
TGTGCCAGCAGTCCCGTTGCCCTGAGGCAGCCCCAGCATTTT | CASSPVALRQPQHF | . | . | TRBJ1-5 | TRBV28
TGCGCCAGCAGTGAACAGGGGGCGCCTGAGGCAGATACGCAGTATTTT | CASSEQGAPEADTQYF | TRBD1 | few | TRBJ2-3 | TRBV5-1
TGTGCCAGTAGGCGGGGAAGCACAGATACGCAGTATTTT | CASRRGSTDTQYF | . | . | TRBJ2-3 | TRBV19
TGTGCCAGCAGCTACTGGTTGACTGAAGCTTTCTTT | CASSYWLTEAFF | . | . | TRBJ1-1 | TRBV5-6
TGTGCCAGCAGCGGTCGTGACGGCAGGGGCACTGAAGCTTTCTTT | CASSGRDGRGTEAFF | . | few | TRBJ1-1 | TRBV7-8
TGTGCCAGCAGCGGTCACAGGGTGCATGGCTACACCTTC | CASSGHRVHGYTF | . | . | TRBJ1-2 | TRBV9
TGTGCCAGCAGCGTAGGGAGGGGTCCCTACGAGCAGTACTTC | CASSVGRGPYEQYF | . | . | TRBJ2-7 | TRBV9
TGTGCCACCAGCAGAGATCAGGAAAAAAACTATGGCTACACCTTC | CATSRDQEKNYGYTF | . | once | TRBJ1-2 | TRBV15
TGCGCCAGCAGCGTCGGGACTCTCGGGGCCAACGTCCTGACTTTC | CASSVGTLGANVLTF | . | . | TRBJ2-6 | TRBV5-1
TGCGCCAGCAGCCAAGGTCAGGCTAGCGGGCCCTCCTACAATGAGCAGTTCTTC | CASSQGQASGPSYNEQFF | TRBD2 | . | TRBJ2-1 | TRBV4-1
TGTGCCAGTACCTTGGGAGGGGCTGGAAACACCATATATTTT | CASTLGGAGNTIYF | . | . | TRBJ1-3 | TRBV19
TGTGCCCGGGGGACAGGGTTCCACGAGCAGTACTTC | CARGTGFHEQYF | TRBD1 | . | TRBJ2-7 | TRBV2
TGTGCCAGCCGGGACAGCCCCTACGAGCAGTACTTC | CASRDSPYEQYF | TRBD1 | . | TRBJ2-7 | TRBV28
TGCGCCAGCAGCCCTGGGACAGGGGATTACGAGCAGTACTTC | CASSPGTGDYEQYF | TRBD1 | . | TRBJ2-7 | TRBV4-1
TGTGCCAGCAGGCCGGACTCCTGGGTATACAATGAGCAGTTCTTC | CASRPDSWVYNEQFF | . | . | TRBJ2-1 | TRBV27
TGTGCCAGCAAAAAGACAGGGGGAAGAGACGAGCAGTACTTC | CASKKTGGRDEQYF | TRBD1 | . | TRBJ2-7 | TRBV6-5
TGCGCCAGCAGCCGATACAGGGGGCGCGGCGATGAGCAGTTCTTC | CASSRYRGRGDEQFF | TRBD1 | . | TRBJ2-1 | TRBV4-1
TGTGCCAGCCGGGAATACAATGAGCAGTTCTTC | CASREYNEQFF | . | once | TRBJ2-1 | TRBV6-5
TGTGCCAGCAGCTTCGGACTAGCGGGACGCACAGATACGCAGTATTTT | CASSFGLAGRTDTQYF | TRBD2 | . | TRBJ2-3 | TRBV11-1
TGCGCCAGCAGAACTAGAGGGGGGGCGGACGAGCAGTTCTTC | CASRTRGGADEQFF | . | . | TRBJ2-1 | TRBV10-2
TGTGCCAGCAGCTTAGAGGGGGGGCCCTACGAGCAGTACTTC | CASSLEGGPYEQYF | . | . | TRBJ2-7 | TRBV7-3
TGCGCCAGCAGCTTGGGACAGGGGAAAGACGAGCAGTACTTC | CASSLGQGKDEQYF | TRBD1 | . | TRBJ2-7 | TRBV5-1
TGTGCCAGCAGCTTAACCGGGGTGGAGACCCAGTACTTC | CASSLTGVETQYF | . | . | TRBJ2-5 | TRBV7-3
TGTGCCAGCAGCTTCGGACAGGGCAACGAGCAGTACTTC | CASSFGQGNEQYF | TRBD1 | . | TRBJ2-7 | TRBV7-9